This T cell receptor beta chain was observed in a study of T cells in women clearing cervical HPV infection. Study findings and constraints: A classifier using richness and V gene abundances reached an AUC of more than 0.75.

CDR3 size: 15 residues. Germline V gives CDR1 SEHNR, CDR2 FQNEAQ (reference sequence). V was pared by 6 bases and J by 0 bases, with 5 bases of the junction left unmatched. Turning to this clone: Antigen: not known. The read finishes 3 residues shy of the CDR3 end, and the germline J gene is used to complete it.

The data were produced by immunoSEQ multiplex PCR, yet TCRdb's version contains in-frame clones alone and is incomplete. The sample data list 20,000 to 25,000 clones. The V call is TRBV7-9, the J call TRBJ2-3, with 8 bases identical to TRBD1. The source material was blood buffy coat. The TCR comes from a woman aged 18-70 years with a cervical HPV16 infection that either progressed to CIN3+ or cleared (not recorded which). The CDR3 reads CASRPGTGSTDTQYF. The covered CDR3 bases are TGTGCCAGCAGACCCGGGACAGGCAGCACAGATACG. The full variable domain, in which reference TRBV7-9 and TRBJ2-3 provide the parts outside the CDR3, is DTGVSQNPRHKITKRGQNVTFRCDPISEHNRLYWYRQTLGQGPEFLTYFQNEAQLEKSRLLSDRFSAERPKGSFSTLEIQRTEQGDSAMYLCASRPGTGSTDTQYFGPGTRLTVL.